These T cell receptor beta chains were read from a single sample in a study of cytomegalovirus exposure and HLA in healthy donors. Libraries were prepared by immunoSEQ multiplex PCR; TCRdb keeps only in-frame clonotypes and omits some of them. The sample comprises hundreds of thousands of clones, about 75% of which are singletons, and around 2% rests with the top ten. The sequenced material came from PBMCs. The receptor set was obtained from a female donor in good health and CMV-seronegative. The CDR3 runs from the conserved cysteine through the conserved F or W. Only some rows state a clone size, as once, few, many or a class for expanded clones.

v_gene	abundance	j_gene	CDR3aa
TRBV9	few	TRBJ2-1	CASSAGTSENNEQFF
TRBV28	NA	TRBJ1-1	CASSSLQGWTEAFF
TRBV28	NA	TRBJ2-1	CASRFTGENEQFF
TRBV11-2	NA	TRBJ2-1	CASSFDPMMAGYNEQFF
TRBV2	NA	TRBJ2-7	CATRTGGIYEQYF
TRBV5-1	NA	TRBJ2-2	CASSLTLVLRAKNTGELFF
TRBV5-4	NA	TRBJ2-2	CASSSRPSGRAGELFF
TRBV25-1	NA	TRBJ2-2	CASTPGGLAPAGELFF
TRBV7-2	NA	TRBJ2-1	CASSVSGATYNEQFF
TRBV11-1	NA	TRBJ2-1	CASSFVTGAYNEQFF
TRBV6-5	NA	TRBJ1-1	CASAPGQGATEAFF
TRBV11-2	NA	TRBJ2-1	CASRPAGLAGINEQFF
TRBV9	few	TRBJ2-7	CASSVVPSYEQYF
TRBV30	NA	TRBJ2-3	CAWGAGSGTDTQYF
TRBV5-4	NA	TRBJ2-2	CASSRDYTGELFF
TRBV4-1	NA	TRBJ1-2	CASSQDLSEPLYGYTF
TRBV2	NA	TRBJ1-1	CASSEETGGPEAFF
TRBV15	NA	TRBJ1-2	CATGRAGMRVAGYTF
TRBV15	NA	TRBJ2-7	CATSRDRSGKRYEQYF
TRBV4-1	NA	TRBJ2-7	CASSQTQDYEQYF
TRBV19	few	TRBJ1-5	CASSMGGQGVAQPQHF
TRBV7-6	NA	TRBJ2-3	CASSLGGLYTDTQYF
TRBV6-4	NA	TRBJ1-2	CASSDTPGQGYGYTF
TRBV6-1	NA	TRBJ1-1	CASRMTENTEAFF
TRBV9	NA	TRBJ1-4	CASSVALQNEKLFF
TRBV6-5	NA	TRBJ2-2	CASIDQGTGELFF
TRBV28	NA	TRBJ2-1	CASSVSGTGDNEQFF
TRBV19	NA	TRBJ1-1	CASAQGRITEAFF
TRBV19	NA	TRBJ2-1	CASRAGVTPYNEQFF
TRBV6-5	NA	TRBJ2-7	CASSLAGLGDEQYF
TRBV12-5	NA	TRBJ2-1	CASGLVVSRGYNEQFF